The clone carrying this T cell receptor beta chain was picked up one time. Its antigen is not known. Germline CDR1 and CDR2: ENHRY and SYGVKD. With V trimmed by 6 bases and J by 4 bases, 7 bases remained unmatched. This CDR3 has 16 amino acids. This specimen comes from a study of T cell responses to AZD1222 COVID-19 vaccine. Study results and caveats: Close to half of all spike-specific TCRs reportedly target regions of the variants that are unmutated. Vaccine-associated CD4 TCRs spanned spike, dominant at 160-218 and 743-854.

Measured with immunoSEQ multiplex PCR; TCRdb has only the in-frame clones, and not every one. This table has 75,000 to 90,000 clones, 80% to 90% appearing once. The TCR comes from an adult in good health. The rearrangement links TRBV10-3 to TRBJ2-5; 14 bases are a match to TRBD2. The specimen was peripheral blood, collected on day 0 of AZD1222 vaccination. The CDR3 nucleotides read TGTGCCATCAGCCCGACTAGCGGGGGGGCGGCAGAGACCCAGTACTTC. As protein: CAISPTSGGAAETQYF.